This section outlines one T cell receptor beta chain sequence together with its context. Sequencing used immunoSEQ multiplex PCR; TCRdb keeps in-frame clones, though not all of them. The table has under 20,000 clones, around 82% seen once. The sample originates from a study of Tregs in tolerant kidney transplant recipients. The sequencing sample was made of Tregs from blood. This receptor was identified in a human donor in good health.

This CDR3 reads CATKAGGSTDTQYF. CDR3 DNA sequence: TGTGCCACCAAGGCCGGCGGAAGCACAGATACGCAGTATTTT. The chain carries TRBV7-2 and TRBJ2-3; D gene unclear. This CDR3 is 14 amino acids long. The germline V and J ends were trimmed by 10 bases and 0 bases, with 14 bases remaining between them. CDR1 SGHTA and CDR2 FQGNSA come from the germline V gene.